The 2 T cell receptor beta chains below come from one sample, sequenced in a study of blood T cell repertoires in COVID-19. The table came from immunoSEQ multiplex PCR; TCRdb's copy has only in-frame clones and leaves some out. Seen here are about 110,000 clones, 75% to 90% observed once, and the top ten hold roughly 6.5%. The sequencing input was peripheral blood. These receptors came from a woman between 50 and 59 years old with acute or convalescent COVID-19.

In this sample, this clone turned up once. The chain is built from TRBV5-6 and TRBJ2-3, with D unclear. V dropped 2 bases and J dropped 0 bases, with 13 bases sitting between them. The CDR3 contains 16 residues. CDR1 SGHDT and CDR2 YYEEEE come from the germline V gene. The CDR3 DNA sequence: TGTGCCAGCAGCTTAAGGCTATTAGCTAGCACAGATACGCAGTATTTT. It codes for CASSLRLLASTDTQYF.

This clone was recorded a few times. CDR3 DNA: TGTGCCAGCAGTTTAAACAGAAACTATGGCTACACCTTC. Residues: CASSLNRNYGYTF. The chain has TRBV12-3 or TRBV12-4 and TRBJ1-2; D unresolved. V lost 2 bases and J lost 2, with 6 bases in between. The CDR3 extends over 13 amino acids.